This T cell receptor (beta chain) was profiled in a study of blood T cell repertoires in COVID-19. The wider study: Samples came from the United States, Italy and Spain, spanning acute and convalescent COVID-19.

Germline loops: CDR1 ENHRY, CDR2 SYGVKD. The CDR3 contains 13 residues. Trimming left V 3 bases short and J 1 base short, with 6 bases between. Original processing notes: Reference gene primer amplification gave estimated nucleated cell counts. Sequencing used immunoSEQ multiplex PCR; TCRdb keeps in-frame clones, though not all of them. V, J and clone size derive from that table, while D and trimming were established from the DNA sequence. In the table there are under 200,000 clones, roughly 91% of which are singletons. Material for sequencing was peripheral blood. The rearrangement joins TRBV10-3 to TRBJ1-1, with D possibly TRBD1 on 5 matching bases. This receptor was obtained from a young man with acute or convalescent COVID-19. In DNA, the CDR3 is TGTGCCATCAGTGAAGGGGCGAACACTGAAGCTTTCTTT. Encoded protein: CAISEGANTEAFF.